The 25 T cell receptor beta chains reported below all come from one sample, sequenced in a study of blood T cell repertoires in COVID-19. Profiling relied on immunoSEQ multiplex PCR, and the TCRdb table lists in-frame clones only, not all of them. The sample has 75,000 to 85,000 clones, 75% to 90% seen once. Sequenced sample: peripheral blood. The receptors come from a man aged 45-65 years with active COVID-19.

This chain links TRBV5-6 with TRBJ2-1, with TRBD1 as a possible D gene (5 bases). Per germline, CDR1 SGHDT and CDR2 YYEEEE. Trimming took off 5 bases at V and 7 bases at J, with 10 bases between the two ends. The CDR3 covers 12 residues. The CDR3 sequence: CASSGRVNEQFF. The CDR3 nucleotides read TGTGCCAGCAGTGGCAGGGTGAATGAGCAGTTCTTC. Full variable domain (outside the CDR3, taken from reference TRBV5-6 and TRBJ2-1): DAGVTQSPTHLIKTRGQQVTLRCSPKSGHDTVSWYQQALGQGPQFIFQYYEEEERQRGNFPDRFSGHQFPNYSSELNVNALLLGDSALYLCASSGRVNEQFFGPGTRLTVL.

This rearrangement joins TRBV5-5 to TRBJ1-1, with 11 bases matching TRBD1. V lost 2 bases to trimming and J lost 3 bases; unmatched junction nucleotides: 3. The CDR3 spans 15 residues. Per the germline V gene, CDR1 is SGHKS and CDR2 is YYEKEE (reference sequence). CDR3 amino acids: CASSFSDRGHTEAFF. In DNA, the CDR3 is TGTGCCAGCAGCTTTTCGGACAGGGGGCACACTGAAGCTTTCTTT.

The V and J genes are TRBV5-1 and TRBJ2-3, with a weak D call TRBD2 (5 bases). The CDR3 runs to 16 residues. Trimming left V 1 base short and J 5 bases short, with 17 bases between. Germline lookup yields CDR1 SGHRS and CDR2 YFSETQ. The CDR3 region has the DNA TGCGCCAGCAGCTTGCTTTGGGCGTTGGGAGAAGATACGCAGTATTTT. Translating gives CASSLLWALGEDTQYF.

J is TRBJ2-7 and V is TRBV23-1; D remains ambiguous. TRBV23-1 qualifies as an ORF whose function is uncertain. The CDR3 extends over 12 amino acids. The V end lost 2 bases, the J end lost 2 bases, and 4 bases lay between the germline ends. As DNA, the CDR3 is TGCGCCAGCAGTCAAGGGCCCTACGAGCAGTACTTC. Protein: CASSQGPYEQYF.

The chain recombines TRBV5-6 with TRBJ1-2, with D possibly matching TRBD1 (6 bases). Per the germline V gene, CDR1 is SGHDT and CDR2 is YYEEEE. This CDR3 is 14 amino acids long. Trimming removed 4 bases at V and 7 bases at J, with 17 bases between. The CDR3 region is CASSPLDSTGGYTF. The CDR3 DNA sequence: TGTGCCAGCAGCCCGTTGGACAGTACGGGTGGCTACACCTTC.

The rearrangement joins TRBV7-3 to TRBJ2-2, with D possibly TRBD1 on 5 matching bases. CDR1 and CDR2 from the germline V gene are SGHTA and FQGTGA. This CDR3 has 14 amino acids. The V gene lost 6 bases and the J gene lost 6 bases, with 14 bases spanning the gap. Here the CDR3 DNA reads TGTGCCAGCAGTAAAGCAGGGTACCCCGGGGAGCTGTTTTTT. It is translated as CASSKAGYPGELFF.

CDR3 sequence reads: CAWSEHATNEKLFF. The CDR3 DNA is TGTGCCTGGAGTGAGCATGCAACTAATGAAAAACTGTTTTTT. The rearrangement uses TRBV30 and TRBJ1-4; D ambiguous. The germline V gene encodes CDR1 GTSNPN and CDR2 SVGIG (reference sequence). Trimming removed 1 base at V and 0 bases at J, with 6 bases between. The CDR3 spans 14 residues.

The chain uses TRBV28 and TRBJ2-1, with 12 bases aligning to TRBD1. V dropped 4 bases and J dropped 8; count of bases not matched to a gene: 6. Germline assignment: CDR1 MDHEN and CDR2 SYDVKM. The CDR3 runs 15 residues. The CDR3 protein is CASSSGTGGWDEQFF. The DNA for the CDR3 is TGTGCCAGCAGTTCCGGGACAGGGGGCTGGGATGAGCAGTTCTTC.

The V call is TRBV18, the J call TRBJ2-2; possible D gene TRBD2, 5 bases. Trimming shortened V by 6 bases and J by 2 bases, and 13 bases separated the two germline ends. This CDR3 comprises 15 residues. In germline, CDR1 is KGHSH, CDR2 LQKENI. Here the CDR3 DNA reads TGTGCCAGCTCGCGCCTTAGCGATAACACCGGGGAGCTGTTTTTT. Translating gives CASSRLSDNTGELFF.

The rearrangement uses TRBV27 and TRBJ1-2; the D gene is possibly TRBD1 (6 bases). Germline loops: CDR1 MNHEY, CDR2 SMNVEV (reference sequence). V dropped 5 bases and J dropped 3 bases, with 16 bases sitting between them. The CDR3 is 15 residues long. The DNA for the CDR3 is TGTGCCAGCAGTCTCAGTGGGGGCTGGGACTATGGCTACACCTTC. Protein sequence: CASSLSGGWDYGYTF.

This clone was found once. The chain combines TRBV7-8 with TRBJ1-2; 9 bases line up with TRBD1. CDR1 is SGHVS and CDR2 is FQNEAQ in the germline V gene. The CDR3 covers 13 residues. V was pared by 10 bases and J by 2 bases, with 5 bases of the junction left unmatched. This CDR3 is CAIGQGINYGYTF. CDR3 DNA: TGTGCCATAGGACAGGGGATAAACTATGGCTACACCTTC.

This clone has a single count. CDR3 amino acids: CASTEKGTGSRTLHF. DNA of the CDR3: TGTGCCAGCACCGAAAAGGGGACAGGGAGTCGAACCCTCCACTTT. This chain uses TRBV6-5 with TRBJ1-6; 9 bases agree with TRBD1. Per the germline V gene, CDR1 is MNHEY and CDR2 is SVGAGI. The CDR3 covers 15 residues. V shed 7 bases and J 14 bases; nucleotides not matched to a gene: 15.

DNA of the CDR3: TGTGCCAGCAACCAGGGGGCTAGCACAGATACGCAGTATTTT. It yields the protein CASNQGASTDTQYF. The V call is TRBV2, the J call TRBJ2-3; 8 bases are shared with TRBD1. CDR1 and CDR2 (germline): SNHLY, FYNNEI. The CDR3 loop spans 14 amino acids. Trimming removed 7 bases from V and 0 bases from J; junction bases left unmatched: 3.

Remarks on this clone: Because the CDR3's place on the DNA is in doubt, the DNA is left out and the CDR3 is given as listed by TCRdb. V usage is TRBV21-1 and J usage is TRBJ1-3; the table's D call, TRBD1, was not checked against the DNA. TRBV21-1 is a pseudogene. The CDR3 extends over 22 residues, inclusive of both ends. The CDR3 sequence is CASSKDGRIVGQGAYRGNTIYF.

The chain joins TRBV28 to TRBJ1-2; no clear D. Per the germline V gene, CDR1 is MDHEN and CDR2 is SYDVKM. This CDR3 is 12 amino acids long. Trimming left V 7 bases short and J 3 bases short, with 9 bases between. CDR3 DNA sequence: TGTGCCAGCATGGAGGGAGACTATGGCTACACCTTC. Its protein product is CASMEGDYGYTF.

The CDR3 bases are TGTGCCACCAGCAGAGACGGACAGGCCACAGATACGCAGTATTTT. Translating it yields CATSRDGQATDTQYF. This chain connects TRBV15 to TRBJ2-3; TRBD1 matches 7 bases. Germline CDR1 LNHNV, CDR2 YYDKDF (reference sequence). V dropped 0 bases and J dropped 2; count of bases not matched to a gene: 2. The CDR3 spans 15 residues.

The chain joins TRBV12-3 or TRBV12-4 to TRBJ1-5; D not resolved. The CDR3 consists of 13 residues. V lost 5 bases, J lost 3 bases, and 8 bases lay in between. The CDR3 DNA reads TGTGCCAGCAGTCGGAGCTACAATCAGCCCCAGCATTTT. Translating gives CASSRSYNQPQHF.

The chain is built from TRBV5-1 and TRBJ2-5; TRBD1 is a possible D gene (6 bases). CDR1 is SGHRS, CDR2 YFSETQ, per germline. This CDR3 spans 14 amino acids. V was cut by 4 bases and J by 4 bases, with 14 bases left in between. This chain's CDR3 is CASSRYRDRETQYF. In nucleotides, the CDR3 is TGCGCCAGCAGCAGATACAGGGATCGAGAGACCCAGTACTTC.

The chain recombines TRBV19 with TRBJ1-1, with a weak D call TRBD1 (5 bases). Germline lookup yields CDR1 LNHDA and CDR2 SQIVND (reference sequence). This CDR3 region has 13 residues. V was pared by 5 bases and J by 0 bases, with 7 bases between. As DNA, the CDR3 is TGTGCCAGTAGTGGAGGGGTGAACACTGAAGCTTTCTTT. Translated, it gives CASSGGVNTEAFF.

This sequence joins TRBV5-6 and TRBJ2-5; 9 nucleotides match TRBD2. The CDR3 has 16 amino acids. V gave up 2 bases and J gave up 4 bases; unmatched junction bases: 9. Per the germline V gene, CDR1 is SGHDT and CDR2 is YYEEEE. CDR3 nucleotides: TGTGCCAGCAGCTTCTCTGCTAGCGGGGACCGAGAGACCCAGTACTTC. This encodes CASSFSASGDRETQYF.

This rearrangement joins TRBV18 to TRBJ2-3, with TRBD2 matching 14 bases. This CDR3 comprises 18 residues. The V segment lost 5 bases and the J segment 2 bases; nucleotides outside the gene matches: 9. Germline CDR1 KGHSH, CDR2 LQKENI. The DNA for the CDR3 is TGTGCCAGCTCATCTGGGACTAGCGGGAGTAGAATCACAGATACGCAGTATTTT. The encoded protein is CASSSGTSGSRITDTQYF.

The chain has TRBV7-8 and TRBJ2-7; 7 positions agree with TRBD2. The germline CDR1 and CDR2 sequences are SGHVS and FQNEAQ. This CDR3 spans 12 amino acids. The V and J ends lost 5 bases and 3 bases, in that order; junction bases with no gene match: 1. CDR3 DNA: TGTGCCAGCAGCCGCGGGGGCTACGAGCAGTACTTC. Translation: CASSRGGYEQYF.

The count of this clone is one. The V and J genes are TRBV7-9 and TRBJ1-1; D might be TRBD1 (6 bases). This CDR3 has 13 amino acids. CDR1 is SEHNR, CDR2 FQNEAQ, per germline (reference sequence). The germline V and J ends were trimmed by 8 bases and 2 bases, with 12 bases remaining between them. The CDR3 loop is CASVDRLNTEAFF. The CDR3 DNA reads TGTGCCAGCGTTGACAGGCTAAACACTGAAGCTTTCTTT.

This chain's CDR3 is CASSSQVDSPLHF. CDR3 nucleotides: TGTGCCAGCAGTTCACAGGTCGATTCACCCCTCCACTTT. This chain connects TRBV6-4 to TRBJ1-6; D is possibly TRBD1 (5 bases). Trimming removed 5 bases at V and 8 bases at J, with 10 bases between. This CDR3 contains 13 residues. CDR1 MRHNA and CDR2 SNTAGT come from the germline V gene.

The CDR3 DNA reads as TGTGCCAGCAGCTTGGACAGTTATAATTCACCCCTCCACTTT. Translated: CASSLDSYNSPLHF. The V call is TRBV7-9, the J call TRBJ1-6; possibly TRBD1 for D (6 bases). CDR3 length: 14 residues. Trimming shortened V by 3 bases and J by 4 bases, and 7 bases separated the two germline ends. Germline CDR1 is SEHNR and CDR2 is FQNEAQ (reference sequence).